Each of the 14 T cell receptor beta chains below was sequenced from the same sample in a study of Graves' ophthalmopathy and Graves' hyperthyroidism. Amplification from RNA transcripts yielded the TCR beta CDR3 regions. RT-PCR with HTBI primers came first, then second-round multiplex PCR. TCRdb re-derived calls from the multiplex PCR reads in MiXCR, one entry per CDR3 protein. The sample shows 400,000 to 450,000 distinct CDR3 sequences, 20% to 25% of them seen only once. Sequences were obtained from peripheral blood. The receptors here all came from a woman aged 18-35 years with stable Graves' hyperthyroidism.

The sample holds many counts of this clonotype. It may be a read error: a sequence one base away is much more abundant. The chain carries TRBV7-3 and TRBJ2-7; 9 positions match TRBD1. CDR3 length: 13 amino acids. V shed 5 bases and J 6 bases; nucleotides not matched to a gene: 5. Germline CDR1 reads SGHTA; CDR2 reads FQGTGA. CDR3 coding DNA: TGTGCCAGCAGCCCGGGACAGGGAAGCGAGCAGTACTTC. This gives the protein CASSPGQGSEQYF.

This clonotype has ten or more counts. CDR3 nucleotide sequence: TGCAGTGGCCGGGTATTCGGGGAGCAGTACTTC. It encodes CSGRVFGEQYF. V and J are TRBV20-1 and TRBJ2-7; D gene uncertain. Germline V CDR1 and CDR2: DFQATT, SNEGSKA (reference sequence). This CDR3 is built from 11 residues. The V and J ends lost 7 bases and 7 bases respectively, with 14 bases between them.

This clonotype has at least ten counts. Since a much larger clone is just one base distant, this may be a read error. The V gene is TRBV6-2 or TRBV6-3, the J gene TRBJ2-6; no definite D call. Germline assignment: CDR1 MNHEY and CDR2 SVGEGT. V was cut by 7 bases and J by 0 bases, with 4 bases left in between. This CDR3 spans 13 amino acids. In DNA form, the CDR3 reads TGTGCCAGCACCCTCTCTGGGGCCAACGTCCTGACTTTC. Translated: CASTLSGANVLTF.

The chain carries TRBV11-2 and TRBJ2-5, with 7 bases lining up with TRBD2. The length of the CDR3 is 18 residues. Germline loops: CDR1 SGHAT, CDR2 FQNNGV. Losses at the gene ends were 5 bases for V and 8 bases for J; bases not matched to a gene: 23. CDR3 DNA: TGTGCCAGCAGCCAAGACCCCTTCGGGGGGAGTTCCAAGAGAACCCAGTACTTC. It translates to CASSQDPFGGSSKRTQYF.

This clonotype was detected ten times or more. This chain joins TRBV7-9 and TRBJ1-1; no firm D call. The length of the CDR3 is 14 residues. Trimming shortened V by 4 bases and J by 5 bases, and 14 bases separated the two germline ends. CDR1 is SEHNR, CDR2 FQNEAQ, per germline (reference sequence). CDR3 nucleotides: TGTGCCAGCAGCTCCGGTTCTCTTGGTACTGAAGCTTTCTTT. Amino acids: CASSSGSLGTEAFF.

This clonotype was seen more than once but under ten times. The rearrangement uses TRBV6-1 and TRBJ2-7; no clear D. Germline V gene data show CDR1 as MNHNS and CDR2 as SASEGT. There are 14 residues in the CDR3. Trimming took off 1 base at V and 2 bases at J, with 9 bases between the two ends. The CDR3 nucleotides read TGTGCCAGCAGTGAAGAAATAGGGACCTACGAGCAGTACTTC. It specifies CASSEEIGTYEQYF.

This clonotype was recorded many times. A much larger clone differs by one base, so this may be a read error. The chain joins TRBV6-1 to TRBJ2-7; 9 bases align to TRBD2. CDR1 and CDR2 (germline): MNHNS, SASEGT. The V segment lost 6 bases and the J segment 3 bases; nucleotides outside the gene matches: 6. The CDR3 length is 14 residues. The CDR3 bases are TGTGCCAGCAGATTTGCGGGAGGGATCTACGAGCAGTACTTC. This encodes CASRFAGGIYEQYF.

This clonotype was seen many times. The chain links TRBV12-3 or TRBV12-4 to TRBJ1-2; D perhaps matches TRBD1 (6 bases). The CDR3 sequence is 14 residues long. The V gene lost 1 base and the J gene lost 6 bases, with 12 bases spanning the gap. DNA for the CDR3: TGTGCCAGCAGTTTAGAAACAGGGATCCATGGCTACACCTTC. This sequence encodes CASSLETGIHGYTF.

The chain employs TRBV12-3 or TRBV12-4 and TRBJ2-2; TRBD1 agrees at 7 bases. After removal of 10 bases from V and 2 bases from J, the junction contained 7 bases not matched to a gene. This CDR3 has 14 residues. CDR3 nucleotides: TGTGCCACCGGACAGGTGTCAAACACCGGGGAGCTGTTTTTT. It translates to CATGQVSNTGELFF.

This clonotype was seen a few times. The chain couples TRBV4-3 to TRBJ2-3, with 11 bases aligning to TRBD2. After removal of 4 bases from V and 8 bases from J, the junction contained 14 bases not matched to a gene. Germline V CDR1 and CDR2: LGHNA, YSLEER. The CDR3 length is 17 residues. In DNA, the CDR3 is TGCGCCAGCAGCCTTGGAACGACTAGCGGGGAGTGGGGTACGCAGTATTTT. Its translation is CASSLGTTSGEWGTQYF.

V is TRBV12-3 or TRBV12-4 and J is TRBJ1-1; the D gene is possibly TRBD1 (5 bases). V lost 4 bases to trimming and J lost 0 bases, with 12 bases between them. CDR3 length: 15 amino acids. CDR3 amino acids: CASSYWGRLNTEAFF. CDR3 DNA: TGTGCCAGCAGTTATTGGGGGAGACTGAACACTGAAGCTTTCTTT.

This clonotype was recorded many times. This rearrangement joins TRBV7-2 to TRBJ2-7, with D maybe TRBD2 (6 bases). This CDR3 comprises 15 residues. Germline lookup yields CDR1 SGHTA and CDR2 FQGNSA. V lost 2 bases, J lost 2 bases, and 13 bases lay in between. CDR3 bases: TGTGCCAGCAGCTTAAGGGCTAGCGTTGCCTACGAGCAGTACTTC. It encodes CASSLRASVAYEQYF.

In DNA form, the CDR3 reads TGTGCCAGCAGCCTATACATACCCCGCGGGTGGGGCAGGAGCAATCAGCCCCAGCATTTT. It specifies CASSLYIPRGWGRSNQPQHF. This chain joins TRBV13 and TRBJ1-5, with a weak D call TRBD1 (5 bases). This CDR3 has 20 residues. CDR1 is PRHDT and CDR2 is FYEKMQ in the germline V gene (reference sequence). Between the trimmed V and J ends, which lost 5 bases and 1 base, there was a span of 27 bases.

In this sample, this clonotype turned up many times. V usage is TRBV29-1 and J usage is TRBJ2-7, with a tentative D call TRBD1 (5 bases). The CDR3 contains 14 residues. V gave up 3 bases and J gave up 0 bases, with 12 bases separating them. Germline-derived CDR1 and CDR2 are SQVTM and ANQGSEA. The CDR3 sequence is CSVEVADNSYEQYF. The DNA of the CDR3 is TGCAGCGTTGAGGTGGCGGACAACTCCTACGAGCAGTACTTC.